The 26 T cell receptor beta chains listed next were all sequenced from one sample in a study of blood T cell repertoires in COVID-19. The protocol was immunoSEQ multiplex PCR, while the TCRdb copy is restricted to in-frame clones and leaves out a portion. The sample shows around 380,000 clones, 70% to 85% of them seen only once. Sequences were obtained from peripheral blood. These receptors came from a human donor with acute or convalescent COVID-19. The donor label of this sample is uncertain.

The table lists this clone with a few counts. The chain couples TRBV3-1 (or the pseudogene TRBV3-2) to TRBJ2-3; a weak D match, TRBD1 (6 bases). Trimming left V 6 bases short and J 4 bases short, with 17 bases between. Germline lookup yields CDR1 LGHDT and CDR2 YNNKEL (reference sequence). The CDR3 has 15 amino acids. In nucleotides, the CDR3 is TGTGCCAGCAGTCCATACTGGGGGCAGGCAGATACGCAGTATTTT. It encodes CASSPYWGQADTQYF.

V and J are TRBV6-4 and TRBJ2-1, with 8 bases aligning to TRBD1. V lost 5 bases and J lost 5; bases outside the gene matches: 11. Germline CDR1 MRHNA, CDR2 SNTAGT. The CDR3 is made up of 16 amino acids. In DNA form, the CDR3 reads TGTGCCAGCAGTTCAGGACAGGGCGCATTACACAATGAGCAGTTCTTC. Translated: CASSSGQGALHNEQFF.

The chain carries TRBV5-8 and TRBJ2-1; 9 nucleotides match TRBD2. The V gene end was trimmed by 0 bases and the J gene end by 3 bases; junction bases not matched to a gene: 1. The V gene's germline CDR1 is SGHTS and CDR2 YDEGEE. The length of the CDR3 is 15 residues. CDR3 coding DNA: TGTGCCAGCAGCTTGGGGCGGGGGGGCTACAATGAGCAGTTCTTC. It encodes CASSLGRGGYNEQFF.

This chain joins TRBV9 and TRBJ2-1; 11 nucleotides match TRBD2. V lost 4 bases to trimming and J lost 2 bases; unmatched junction nucleotides: 11. CDR1 and CDR2 from the germline V gene are SGDLS and YYNGEE. The CDR3 has 18 residues. The CDR3 is CASSTTTSGIGPYNEQFF. CDR3 nucleotides: TGTGCCAGCAGCACCACGACTAGCGGGATCGGTCCCTACAATGAGCAGTTCTTC.

V gene TRBV27 combines with J gene TRBJ2-7, with D possibly TRBD1 on 5 matching bases. This CDR3 contains 15 residues. Deletions cut 11 bases from V and 1 base from J, with 21 bases between. Germline V gene data show CDR1 as MNHEY and CDR2 as SMNVEV (reference sequence). The CDR3 coding sequence is TGTGCCTCTCGGCCAGGCAGGGCCGGGTCCTACGAGCAGTACTTC. It yields the protein CASRPGRAGSYEQYF.

V is TRBV2 and J is TRBJ1-5, with D tentatively TRBD1 (5 bases). The CDR3 is made up of 14 amino acids. The V gene's germline CDR1 is SNHLY and CDR2 FYNNEI. Trimming cost V 4 bases and J 4 bases, with 11 bases left between them. DNA of the CDR3: TGTGCCAGCAGTGGGCAGGGCTGGAATCAGCCCCAGCATTTT. This sequence encodes CASSGQGWNQPQHF.

The V and J genes are TRBV19 and TRBJ1-2; TRBD1 might be the D (5 bases). The CDR3 consists of 12 residues. Trimming stripped 10 bases from V and 4 bases from J, with 13 bases between. Germline loops: CDR1 LNHDA, CDR2 SQIVND (reference sequence). DNA of the CDR3: TGTGCCACCCGACAGAAAACCTATGGCTACACCTTC. Amino acid sequence: CATRQKTYGYTF. Filled out from reference TRBV19 and TRBJ1-2, the complete variable domain reads DGGITQSPKYLFRKEGQNVTLSCEQNLNHDAMYWYRQDPGQGLRLIYYSQIVNDFQKGDIAEGYSVSREKKESFPLTVTSAQKNPTAFYLCATRQKTYGYTFGSGTRLTVV.

The CDR3 coding sequence is TGTGCCATCAAGGGGGGGCAGAACCTTTACAATGAGCAGTTCTTC. Protein: CAIKGGQNLYNEQFF. The genes are TRBV10-3 and TRBJ2-1; perhaps TRBD2 as D (7 bases). The CDR3 runs 15 residues. Germline V lookup: CDR1 ENHRY, CDR2 SYGVKD. Deletions cut 7 bases from V and 4 bases from J, with 17 bases between.

V gene TRBV5-1 combines with J gene TRBJ1-2; TRBD1 aligns across 7 bases. Germline V lookup: CDR1 SGHRS, CDR2 YFSETQ. V lost 0 bases and J lost 4; bases outside the gene matches: 3. The CDR3 contains 14 residues. DNA for the CDR3: TGCGCCAGCAGCTTGGGACAGGGTTCCTATGGCTACACCTTC. It encodes CASSLGQGSYGYTF.

The gene calls are TRBV5-1 and TRBJ1-1, with TRBD1 matching 8 bases. V lost 0 bases to trimming and J lost 7 bases; unmatched junction nucleotides: 5. This CDR3 is built from 14 residues. Germline loops: CDR1 SGHRS, CDR2 YFSETQ. As DNA, the CDR3 is TGCGCCAGCAGCTTGGGGACAGGGTCGGGTGAAGCTTTCTTT. Amino acids: CASSLGTGSGEAFF.

Of note for this clone: Other DNA sequences from this sample encode an identical CDR3 as well. The chain combines TRBV3-1 (or the pseudogene TRBV3-2) with TRBJ1-1; TRBD1 aligns across 8 bases. The CDR3 is 15 amino acids. The germline gives CDR1 LGHDT, CDR2 YNNKEL (reference sequence). The junction had 3 bases not matched to a gene; V was cut back by 3 bases and J by 0 bases. The CDR3 DNA sequence: TGTGCCAGCAGCCAGGGACAGGTCCTGAACACTGAAGCTTTCTTT. This sequence encodes CASSQGQVLNTEAFF.

This clone was observed a single time. V and J are TRBV10-3 and TRBJ2-7, with 7 positions matching TRBD1. Germline V CDR1 and CDR2: ENHRY, SYGVKD. With 3 bases clipped from V and 1 base from J, the junction kept 6 bases outside the gene matches. CDR3 length: 15 residues. The CDR3 region is CAISDTGTVSYEQYF. CDR3 nucleotides: TGTGCCATCAGTGATACCGGGACAGTATCCTACGAGCAGTACTTC.

This rearrangement joins TRBV28 to TRBJ2-2; 8 bases match TRBD1. The CDR3 has 15 residues. With 5 bases clipped from V and 5 bases from J, the junction kept 7 bases outside the gene matches. CDR1 is MDHEN and CDR2 is SYDVKM in the germline V gene. This CDR3 is CASSPGTGVTGELFF. CDR3 in DNA: TGTGCCAGCAGTCCCGGGACAGGAGTAACCGGGGAGCTGTTTTTT.

This sequence joins TRBV3-1 (or the pseudogene TRBV3-2) and TRBJ1-5, with D unresolved. CDR1 and CDR2 from the germline V gene are LGHDT and YNNKEL (reference sequence). The CDR3 runs 15 residues. V lost 0 bases, J lost 0 bases, and 6 bases lay in between. The CDR3 coding sequence is TGTGCCAGCAGCCAAGATACATATAGCAATCAGCCCCAGCATTTT. Protein sequence: CASSQDTYSNQPQHF.

CDR3 residues: CASSPLGHSNQPQHF. The CDR3 DNA sequence: TGTGCCAGCTCACCACTAGGACATAGCAATCAGCCCCAGCATTTT. This chain connects TRBV18 to TRBJ1-5; possible D gene TRBD1, 5 bases. The germline CDR1 and CDR2 sequences are KGHSH and LQKENI. The CDR3 runs to 15 residues. V lost 1 base to trimming and J lost 0 bases, with 7 bases between them.

This sequence joins TRBV29-1 and TRBJ2-1; 11 nucleotides agree with TRBD2. The trim removed 6 bases at V and 5 bases at J, leaving 12 bases unmatched. The CDR3 is made up of 16 amino acids. Germline CDR1 SQVTM, CDR2 ANQGSEA. The CDR3 loop reads CSVEALAGGTNNEQFF. The CDR3, as DNA: TGCAGCGTGGAGGCTCTAGCGGGAGGTACGAACAATGAGCAGTTCTTC.

The J gene is TRBJ1-3, the V gene TRBV7-2; 7 nucleotides match TRBD1. This CDR3 comprises 15 residues. Germline lookup yields CDR1 SGHTA and CDR2 FQGNSA. V was clipped by 2 bases and J by 6 bases; unmatched bases: 7. This CDR3 reads CASSLRETGINTIYF. CDR3 coding DNA: TGTGCCAGCAGCTTACGGGAGACAGGGATAAACACCATATATTTT.

This sequence joins TRBV11-2 and TRBJ2-7; TRBD2 agrees at 8 bases. Per germline, CDR1 SGHAT and CDR2 FQNNGV. This CDR3 is built from 16 residues. The trim removed 5 bases at V and 3 bases at J, leaving 12 bases unmatched. In DNA form, the CDR3 reads TGTGCCAGCAGCGCAACCCTGACGGGGGGGCGCTACGAGCAGTACTTC. Protein sequence: CASSATLTGGRYEQYF.

This clone was recorded a few times. The rearrangement uses TRBV2 and TRBJ1-6; D possibly corresponds to TRBD1 (6 bases). V lost 6 bases, J lost 9 bases, and 12 bases lay in between. Germline CDR1 SNHLY, CDR2 FYNNEI. The CDR3 totals 13 residues. The CDR3 DNA reads as TGTGCCAGCAGGGACAGCAGGAGTTCACCCCTCCACTTT. Its protein product is CASRDSRSSPLHF.

This clone occurred once. The chain has TRBV12-3 or TRBV12-4 and TRBJ2-7; maybe TRBD2 (5 bases). Trimming left V 6 bases short and J 6 bases short, with 12 bases between. This CDR3 has 12 residues. In DNA form, the CDR3 reads TGTGCCAGCAGCCCCGAGGGCCTCGAGCAGTACTTC. Protein product: CASSPEGLEQYF.

This chain uses TRBV7-6 with TRBJ2-1; tentatively, D is TRBD2 (6 bases). The CDR3 runs 17 residues. Per the germline V gene, CDR1 is SGHVS and CDR2 is FNYEAQ. The ends were cut back, 1 base at V and 0 bases at J, with 13 bases in the middle. The CDR3 sequence is CASSLGTGTHSYNEQFF. The CDR3 bases are TGTGCCAGCAGCTTAGGAACCGGGACTCACTCCTACAATGAGCAGTTCTTC. Filled out from reference TRBV7-6 and TRBJ2-1, the complete variable domain reads GAGVSQSPRYKVTKRGQDVALRCDPISGHVSLYWYRQALGQGPEFLTYFNYEAQQDKSGLPNDRFSAERPEGSISTLTIQRTEQRDSAMYRCASSLGTGTHSYNEQFFGPGTRLTVL.

The rearrangement joins TRBV7-9 to TRBJ2-1, with a weak D call TRBD2 (6 bases). CDR3 length: 14 amino acids. Germline CDR1 is SEHNR and CDR2 is FQNEAQ (reference sequence). V dropped 3 bases and J dropped 9 bases, with 15 bases sitting between them. CDR3 coding DNA: TGTGCCAGCAGCTTGGGATCGGGGGTCATTGAGCAGTTCTTC. Translation: CASSLGSGVIEQFF.

The chain carries TRBV10-1 and TRBJ2-7, with 10 bases fitting TRBD2. The V gene's germline CDR1 is WNHNN and CDR2 SYGVQD (reference sequence). There are 13 residues in the CDR3. Losses at the gene ends were 4 bases for V and 8 bases for J; bases not matched to a gene: 5. The CDR3 is CASSAGLANQQYF. The DNA of the CDR3 is TGCGCCAGCAGTGCGGGACTAGCGAACCAGCAGTACTTC.

The chain carries TRBV7-6 and TRBJ1-1, with 9 bases matching TRBD1. CDR1 and CDR2 (germline): SGHVS, FNYEAQ. With 5 bases clipped from V and 1 base from J, the junction kept 8 bases outside the gene matches. The CDR3 loop spans 16 amino acids. CDR3 DNA sequence: TGTGCCAGCAGCGTCTCCCCGGGACAGGGGAACACTGAAGCTTTCTTT. It translates to CASSVSPGQGNTEAFF.

The V gene is TRBV27, the J gene TRBJ2-2; TRBD2 aligns across 7 bases. The germline CDR1 and CDR2 sequences are MNHEY and SMNVEV (reference sequence). Trimming cost V 7 bases and J 4 bases; bases outside gene matches: 12. This CDR3 is 16 amino acids long. This chain's CDR3 is CASKLALADITGELFF. The DNA of the CDR3 is TGTGCCAGCAAGCTTGCCCTAGCGGATATCACCGGGGAGCTGTTTTTT.

V gene TRBV4-1 combines with J gene TRBJ1-6; D gene unclear. The germline CDR1 and CDR2 sequences are MGHRA and YSYEKL. V shed 1 base and J shed 6 bases, with 10 bases lying between them. This CDR3 contains 15 residues. CDR3 nucleotide sequence: TGCGCCAGCAGCCAAGTATCCACACCTAATTCACCCCTCCACTTT. Translating it yields CASSQVSTPNSPLHF.